This TCR beta chain was retrieved from a study of naive and memory T cell subsets. This clonotype has more than one count but fewer than ten. The junction had 7 bases not matched to a gene; V was cut back by 3 bases and J by 4 bases. Per the germline V gene, CDR1 is DFQATT and CDR2 is SNEGSKA (reference sequence). The length of the CDR3 is 14 residues. The beta constant-region primer was an equimolar mix of two oligonucleotides covering TRBC1 and TRBC2. Ligated cDNA was amplified by four rounds of PCR with nested alpha and beta constant-region primers and SP2. TCRdb redid the calling of the UMI-ligation and nested PCR reads with MiXCR, one entry per CDR3 protein. The profile shows roughly 130,000 distinct CDR3 sequences, about 36% of them singletons.

This receptor was obtained from a human donor in good health. The chain combines TRBV20-1 with TRBJ2-5, with 8 bases identical to TRBD1. Sequenced sample: central memory CD4+ T cells from blood. Written as DNA, the CDR3 is TGCAGTGCTAGGAGAACAGGGGGAGGAGAGACCCAGTACTTC. Translated: CSARRTGGGETQYF.